This TCR beta chain was identified during a study of T cells in Graves' hyperthyroidism and ophthalmopathy (dated by TCRdb to the late 2010s). Broadly, across the study: Peripheral blood samples were taken at initial diagnosis, before any treatment was given. A discovery cohort of about 96 patients, fewer than 50 with Graves' ophthalmopathy and 57 with stable Graves' hyperthyroidism, was used to find distinguishing TCR V-J signatures. Once sampling was done, hyperthyroidism patients were given methimazole at a starting dose of 30 mg daily, whereas ophthalmopathy patients were given high-dose intravenous methylprednisolone. Thyroid tissue and blood T-cell repertoires from several Graves' hyperthyroidism patients were also compared in the study. For training and testing, the 110 or so patients in the discovery cohort were randomly divided in a 7:3 ratio. Prospective prediction of ophthalmopathy was tested in an independent validation cohort consisting of about 20 hyperthyroidism patients and some 17 patients who later progressed to ophthalmopathy. According to the paper, TCR Vbeta CDR3 sequencing was carried out on about 140 peripheral blood samples, which came from under 50 ophthalmopathy, fewer than 80 hyperthyroidism and about 17 progressor patients.

What the study reported, not specific to this receptor: In validation, the model predicted progression to ophthalmopathy a median of around six months before onset, with 70% to 71% sensitivity and about 75% specificity. Sample size was not statistically predetermined, and investigators were not blinded to group allocation. Most expanded thyroid clonotypes (frequency above 0.001) were also found in blood, which suggests that blood repertoires may mirror thyroid immune responses. In cross-validation, a model built on a 13 V-J signature told ophthalmopathy apart from stable hyperthyroidism with approximately 90% sensitivity and approximately 84% specificity, and in testing the same model reached 80%/75%.

As regards this clonotype: It lacks a known antigen. Nothing much larger sits one base from this clone, and base qualities are not available.

A patient counted as having stable Graves' hyperthyroidism if no progression to ophthalmopathy occurred over 18 months of follow-up. Hyperthyroidism patients were aged 18 to 65 years and newly diagnosed, with disease duration of less than 2 months. The study excluded patients with uncontrolled infections, other autoimmune diseases, pregnancy or lactation. Clinical symptoms, serum thyroxine and TRAb, thyroid ultrasound, and orbital computed tomography formed the basis for the diagnoses. PBMCs were isolated from 7.5 to 10 ml of fresh peripheral blood by Ficoll-Paque density gradient centrifugation. Trizol reagent was used to extract total RNA, and RNA quality was then checked on an Agilent 2100 Bioanalyzer. Reading from cysteine to phenylalanine, the CDR3 counts 14 amino acids. This entry keeps only the CDR3 DNA: 42 bases, framed from base 1. The germline V and J ends show losses of 1 base and 5 bases respectively, and no gene match explains 4 bases of the junction. From a lookup of the germline V gene (reference sequence), CDR1 and CDR2 are GTSNPN and SVGIG.

Amplification of TCR beta CDR3 regions was carried out from RNA transcripts. The first round of RT-PCR for the TCR CDR3 was performed with the HTBI primer set and the Qiagen OneStep RT-PCR kit. Libraries were constructed in a second round of multiplex PCR, after which size selection and purification were performed. Paired-end sequencing of the libraries was performed with 100 bp reads on an Illumina HiSeq2000. The study's own analysis went as follows. SOAPnuke was used to process the raw data, removing reads that contained adapters or uncalled bases, had a mean Phred below 15, or lacked an exact match to the constant primer or identifier. COPE v1.2.5 was used to merge high-quality paired reads, and clonotypes were defined as unique nucleotide sequences. MiTCR v1.1 was used to align clonotypes to the IMGT TRBV, TRBD and TRBJ reference segments. The analysis included only V-J combinations with a frequency above 0.0001, which together covered more than 99% of the repertoires. The TCS score was defined as the ratio of F50 (clonal expansion) to E x V (chaos), calculated using BLOSUM62-based TCRdist between CDR3 peptides within each V-J. Welch's t-statistics and random forest reduced several hundred V-J features to 10 to 15, which were used in a naive Bayes classifier (R e1071). TCRdb reworked the public reads: Q25 trimming with fastp, MiXCR clone assembly, productive beta chains retained. Entries that share a CDR3 protein sequence are merged under the most common genes and DNA. The V and J calls come from TCRdb's annotation, not from the publication. The sample table holds a few hundred thousand distinct CDR3 sequences, of which approximately 14% were seen once. Under 8% of the sample is in the top ten clones.

The source is a woman in her twenties or thirties with Graves' hyperthyroidism. Recombination linked TRBV30 to TRBJ2-2; TRBD2 matches 7 bases in the middle. Material: blood. The DNA reads TGTGCCTGGAGTGACGGGGGGTGGACCGGGGAGCTGTTTTTT. It translates as CAWSDGGWTGELFF.